This entry features one T cell receptor (beta chain) sequence. The source of the sample is a study of cytomegalovirus exposure and HLA in healthy donors. The CDR3 spans 15 residues. Germline CDR1 SGHDT, CDR2 YYEEEE. Trimming pared 2 bases from V and 5 bases from J, leaving 16 bases between. The study ran its PCR with 60 Vbeta and 13 Jbeta primers. Clones were sequenced by immunoSEQ multiplex PCR, and TCRdb holds only the in-frame ones, with some missing. The sample yields fewer than 95,000 clones, roughly two thirds seen once. The clonotype was recovered from a woman aged 25 to 39 in good health and CMV-seronegative. The sample consisted of PBMCs. This rearrangement joins TRBV5-6 to TRBJ2-5, with a possible D match to TRBD2 (6 bases). CDR3 amino acids: CASSFPSGRSETQYF. CDR3 bases: TGTGCCAGCAGCTTTCCGTCAGGGAGGTCCGAGACCCAGTACTTC.